Each of the 19 T cell receptor beta chains below was sequenced from the same sample in a study of spatial heterogeneity in lung cancer. Described time point: sample taken at primary tumor resection. Tumor, nontumor lung or frozen PBMC supplied whole RNA, sequenced without sorting. TCRdb independently ran MiXCR on the 5' RACE reads; one entry per CDR3 protein. The sample has more than 80,000 distinct CDR3 sequences, approximately 12% seen once. This specimen consisted of PBMCs, obtained at surgery. These receptor sequences come from a male donor with early-stage non-small cell lung cancer.

The rearrangement uses TRBV7-6 and TRBJ1-4; a possible D gene is TRBD1 (6 bases). The CDR3 is made up of 17 amino acids. V was cut by 1 base and J by 4 bases, with 16 bases left in between. Germline lookup yields CDR1 SGHVS and CDR2 FNYEAQ. The CDR3 sequence is CASSLGFAGGLNEKLFF. In DNA form, the CDR3 reads TGTGCCAGCAGCTTAGGTTTCGCCGGGGGCCTTAATGAAAAACTGTTTTTT.

This clonotype has just a few counts. The chain recombines TRBV10-3 with TRBJ2-2; D gene ambiguous. The CDR3 loop spans 16 amino acids. V was pared by 0 bases and J by 2 bases, with 10 bases between. In germline, CDR1 is ENHRY, CDR2 SYGVKD. As DNA, the CDR3 is TGTGCCATCAGTGAGTCGACGAAACTAAACACCGGGGAGCTGTTTTTT. It yields the protein CAISESTKLNTGELFF.

This chain uses TRBV27 with TRBJ1-5; D gene ambiguous. V was trimmed by 3 bases and J by 3 bases, leaving 9 bases between them. CDR3 size: 14 residues. CDR1 and CDR2 from the germline V gene are MNHEY and SMNVEV (reference sequence). The DNA of the CDR3 is TGTGCCAGCAGTTTTGTGCCGAACAATCAGCCCCAGCATTTT. This sequence encodes CASSFVPNNQPQHF.

In this sample, this clonotype turned up a few times. The rearrangement joins TRBV20-1 to TRBJ2-3, with TRBD2 as a possible D gene (6 bases). Looked up from germline, CDR1 is DFQATT and CDR2 is SNEGSKA (reference sequence). V lost 5 bases to trimming and J lost 3 bases, with 15 bases between them. This CDR3 has 14 amino acids. This chain's CDR3 is CSAGGLSVTDTQYF. The CDR3 DNA is TGCAGTGCTGGGGGACTTAGTGTGACAGATACGCAGTATTTT.

This clonotype was observed a few times. The V and J genes are TRBV7-2 and TRBJ2-1; 10 bases are shared with TRBD2. The CDR3 is 18 residues long. Germline assignment: CDR1 SGHTA and CDR2 FQGNSA. Trimming at V came to 5 bases and at J to 8 bases, leaving 18 bases not matched to a gene. The CDR3 sequence is CASSPPPSAGGRYYEQFF. The DNA of the CDR3 is TGTGCCAGCAGCCCACCCCCATCAGCGGGGGGGCGATATTATGAGCAGTTCTTC. The full variable domain, with the rest looked up from reference TRBV7-2 and TRBJ2-1, is GAGVSQSPSNKVTEKGKDVELRCDPISGHTALYWYRQSLGQGLEFLIYFQGNSAPDKSGLPSDRFSAERTGGSVSTLTIQRTQQEDSAVYLCASSPPPSAGGRYYEQFFGPGTRLTVL.

This clonotype was counted ten times or more. The chain employs TRBV20-1 and TRBJ2-1; 7 nucleotides line up with TRBD1. V was clipped by 3 bases and J by 5 bases; unmatched bases: 10. Germline assignment: CDR1 DFQATT and CDR2 SNEGSKA (reference sequence). This CDR3 is built from 15 residues. CDR3 in amino acids: CSASFGQVGHNEQFF. As DNA, the CDR3 is TGCAGTGCTAGCTTTGGACAGGTCGGGCACAATGAGCAGTTCTTC.

The chain carries TRBV5-1 and TRBJ2-1; D possibly corresponds to TRBD2 (5 bases). V was pared by 2 bases and J by 0 bases, with 15 bases between. CDR3 length equals 17 residues. Germline V CDR1 and CDR2: SGHRS, YFSETQ. CDR3 region: CASSFGRSGDSYNEQFF. The CDR3 bases are TGCGCCAGCAGCTTTGGTCGCTCCGGGGACTCCTACAATGAGCAGTTCTTC.

This clonotype was recorded many times. The V call is TRBV7-9, the J call TRBJ1-1; D not certain. The germline CDR1 and CDR2 sequences are SEHNR and FQNEAQ (reference sequence). The length of the CDR3 is 14 residues. Trimming shortened V by 6 bases and J by 6 bases, and 17 bases separated the two germline ends. CDR3 in amino acids: CASRSIRGRAEAFF. Here the CDR3 DNA reads TGTGCCAGCAGATCAATAAGAGGTCGGGCTGAAGCTTTCTTT.

The sample holds a few counts of this clonotype. The chain recombines TRBV7-2 with TRBJ2-7; 11 bases are a match to TRBD2. J lost 3 bases, V lost 1 base, and 8 bases had no gene match. Per the germline V gene, CDR1 is SGHTA and CDR2 is FQGNSA. There are 17 residues in the CDR3. DNA of the CDR3: TGTGCCAGCAGCTTAGAGCCCACTAGCGGGAGAGACTACGAGCAGTACTTC. Protein product: CASSLEPTSGRDYEQYF.

This rearrangement joins TRBV7-2 to TRBJ1-5, with D maybe TRBD1 (6 bases). V shed 4 bases and J shed 3 bases, with 13 bases lying between them. The CDR3 is 15 residues long. The germline CDR1 and CDR2 sequences are SGHTA and FQGNSA. DNA of the CDR3: TGTGCCAGCAGCTCCGGGACACTTTTCAATCAGCCCCAGCATTTT. Translated, it gives CASSSGTLFNQPQHF.

The chain has TRBV7-8 and TRBJ1-4; D uncertain. Trimming took off 1 base at V and 7 bases at J, with 13 bases between the two ends. From germline, CDR1 is SGHVS and CDR2 FQNEAQ. The CDR3 is 15 amino acids. The CDR3 DNA sequence: TGTGCCAGCAGCTTAGTGTACAGCCCCAGTGAAAAACTGTTTTTT. Protein sequence: CASSLVYSPSEKLFF.

The gene calls are TRBV20-1 and TRBJ1-5, with D tentatively TRBD1 (5 bases). Germline V gene lookup returns CDR1 DFQATT and CDR2 SNEGSKA (reference sequence). The V and J ends lost 3 bases and 3 bases respectively, with 24 bases between them. This CDR3 is built from 18 residues. CDR3 DNA sequence: TGCAGTGCTAGGAAGGCAGGCGGGGCACCGGCATACAATCAGCCCCAGCATTTT. It specifies CSARKAGGAPAYNQPQHF.

This clonotype has only a few counts. The chain carries TRBV12-3 or TRBV12-4 and TRBJ2-1, with a tentative D call TRBD1 (6 bases). The length of the CDR3 is 13 residues. V shed 6 bases and J shed 5 bases, with 11 bases lying between them. The CDR3 bases are TGTGCCAGCAGCTACACAGGGCACAATGAGCAGTTCTTC. It specifies CASSYTGHNEQFF.

This clonotype was seen only a few times. The chain has TRBV28 and TRBJ2-2; 8 bases are a match to TRBD1. The CDR3 runs to 14 residues. The V and J ends lost 11 bases and 0 bases, in that order; junction bases with no gene match: 5. Germline V gene data show CDR1 as MDHEN and CDR2 as SYDVKM. CDR3 residues: CAGGQETNTGELFF. CDR3 coding DNA: TGTGCCGGGGGACAGGAGACGAACACCGGGGAGCTGTTTTTT.

In its sample, this clonotype was seen a few times. The chain is built from TRBV28 and TRBJ2-7; perhaps TRBD2 as D (6 bases). The CDR3 contains 15 residues. CDR1 is MDHEN, CDR2 SYDVKM, per germline. Trimming left V 5 bases short and J 2 bases short, with 16 bases between. The CDR3 reads CASSAGGSKTYEQYF. The CDR3 nucleotides are TGTGCCAGCAGTGCCGGGGGTTCCAAGACCTACGAGCAGTACTTC.

In its sample, this clonotype was seen a few times. The chain combines TRBV2 with TRBJ2-5, with 8 bases identical to TRBD1. The J segment lost 3 bases and the V segment lost 7 bases, leaving 10 bases of the junction unmatched. The germline gives CDR1 SNHLY, CDR2 FYNNEI. The CDR3 length is 15 residues. CDR3 DNA sequence: TGTGCCAGCAACATCCGACAGGGGAGAGAAGAGACCCAGTACTTC. Translation: CASNIRQGREETQYF. Together with reference TRBV2 and TRBJ2-5, the CDR3 gives the full variable domain: EPEVTQTPSHQVTQMGQEVILRCVPISNHLYFYWYRQILGQKVEFLVSFYNNEISEKSEIFDDQFSVERPDGSNFTLKIRSTKLEDSAMYFCASNIRQGREETQYFGPGTRLLVL.

This clonotype appeared many times. The chain recombines TRBV20-1 with TRBJ2-7; TRBD1 agrees at 9 bases. This CDR3 has 12 amino acids. With 6 bases clipped from V and 3 bases from J, the junction kept 3 bases outside the gene matches. In germline, CDR1 is DFQATT, CDR2 SNEGSKA (reference sequence). The CDR3 loop is CSARDRDYEQYF. DNA of the CDR3: TGCAGTGCACGGGACAGGGACTACGAGCAGTACTTC.

The genes are TRBV29-1 and TRBJ1-2, with D maybe TRBD1 (6 bases). Germline CDR1 and CDR2: SQVTM and ANQGSEA. There are 13 residues in the CDR3. Trimming pared 5 bases from V and 3 bases from J, leaving 13 bases between. CDR3 region: CSVSTGFDYGYTF. CDR3 sequence (DNA): TGCAGCGTTAGCACAGGGTTCGACTATGGCTACACCTTC.

This clonotype was seen many times. The chain recombines TRBV20-1 with TRBJ1-5, with 7 bases matching TRBD1. The V gene's germline CDR1 is DFQATT and CDR2 SNEGSKA (reference sequence). V lost 5 bases to trimming and J lost 7 bases; unmatched junction nucleotides: 8. This CDR3 is built from 13 residues. For the CDR3, the DNA is TGCAGTGCTGGCCGACAGGGAGGCCAGCCCCAGCATTTT. It yields the protein CSAGRQGGQPQHF.